This TCR beta chain is drawn from a study of spatial heterogeneity in lung cancer. Each molecule of TCR cDNA was tagged with one unique molecular identifier. TCRdb itself ran the 5' RACE reads through MiXCR, one entry per CDR3 protein. There are 40,000 to 55,000 distinct CDR3 sequences in the sample; roughly 15% occur only once, and 50% to 60% lies in the top ten. The ends were cut back, 1 base at V and 6 bases at J, with 10 bases in the middle. CDR3 length: 15 residues. Germline CDR1 SGHAT, CDR2 FQDESV (reference sequence). Time point in this sample: sample taken at primary tumor resection. Untreated early-stage non-small cell lung cancer patients, about 70 in total, were the donors.

The input for sequencing was PBMCs, taken at surgery. The receptor was isolated from a male donor with early-stage non-small cell lung cancer. The chain recombines TRBV11-1 with TRBJ1-6; D perhaps matches TRBD1 (5 bases). Here the CDR3 reads CASSLVPGGNSPLHF. CDR3 coding DNA: TGTGCCAGCAGCTTAGTACCCGGGGGTAATTCACCCCTCCACTTT.